These 21 T cell receptor beta chains share one sample of origin, sequenced in a study of T-cell memory formation after mild COVID-19 (dated by TCRdb to the early 2020s). The library came from 5' RACE. TCRdb records Illumina NovaSeq 6000 as the sequencer. The raw public reads went through TCRdb reprocessing: fastp at Q25, MiXCR clone calling, in-frame beta chains kept. Each CDR3 protein appears once, grouped with its most common genes and DNA. The sample table shows a few hundred thousand distinct CDR3 sequences, and more than 13% are seen once. The top ten clonotypes cover roughly a fifth of the sample. The specimen sequenced was PBMCs or a T cell subset sorted from them (not recorded which). The receptors here all came from a man in his late teens or twenties who had mild COVID-19 (a few samples of this study predate the infection). The sample titles of this study are shuffled in the database, so cell type and time point are left out; the donor was told from shared clones.

This clonotype was detected ten times or more. V is TRBV3-1 and J is TRBJ2-3; TRBD2 matches at 11 bases. Germline assignment: CDR1 LGHDT and CDR2 YNNKEL (reference sequence). The CDR3 is 17 residues long. Losses at the gene ends were 1 base for V and 5 bases for J; bases not matched to a gene: 8. This CDR3 reads CASSQGSASGGLDTQYF. In nucleotides, the CDR3 is TGTGCCAGCAGCCAAGGGTCCGCTAGCGGGGGGTTAGATACGCAGTATTTT.

The gene calls are TRBV7-9 and TRBJ2-3; unclear D gene. V was trimmed by 1 base and J by 1 base, leaving 12 bases between them. CDR1 is SEHNR and CDR2 is FQNEAQ in the germline V gene (reference sequence). The CDR3 spans 16 residues. The CDR3 region is CASSLGIVPGTDTQYF. CDR3 nucleotides: TGTGCCAGCAGCTTAGGGATCGTCCCAGGCACAGATACGCAGTATTTT.

Here the CDR3 DNA reads TGCGCCAGCAGCTTAACCCTTACAACTAATGAAAAACTGTTTTTT. This encodes CASSLTLTTNEKLFF. The chain uses TRBV5-1 and TRBJ1-4; the D is unclear. Germline V CDR1 and CDR2: SGHRS, YFSETQ. The CDR3 extends over 15 amino acids. The V and J ends lost 2 bases and 0 bases respectively, with 8 bases between them. The variable domain in full, with the rest retrieved from reference TRBV5-1 and TRBJ1-4, is KAGVTQTPRYLIKTRGQQVTLSCSPISGHRSVSWYQQTPGQGLQFLFEYFSETQRNKGNFPGRFSGRQFSNSRSEMNVSTLELGDSALYLCASSLTLTTNEKLFFGSGTQLSVL.

The V call is TRBV4-2, the J call TRBJ2-7; 9 positions agree with TRBD1. The CDR3 is 16 residues long. Unmatched junction bases numbered 6, after V lost 0 bases and J lost 3 bases. Per germline, CDR1 LGHNA and CDR2 YNFKEQ. CDR3 nucleotide sequence: TGTGCCAGCAGCCAAGATCCCGACAGGGGGTACTACGAGCAGTACGTC. Protein sequence: CASSQDPDRGYYEQYV.

The V call is TRBV5-6, the J call TRBJ1-2; D unclear. CDR1 is SGHDT, CDR2 YYEEEE, per germline. The CDR3 is made up of 15 amino acids. V lost 0 bases to trimming and J lost 8 bases, with 17 bases between them. The CDR3 region is CASSLGAASYNGYTF. In DNA, the CDR3 is TGTGCCAGCAGCTTGGGAGCCGCGTCCTACAACGGCTACACCTTC.

The chain links TRBV6-6 to TRBJ2-7; D possibly corresponds to TRBD1 (5 bases). The CDR3 has 13 amino acids. The germline V and J ends were trimmed by 7 bases and 3 bases, with 13 bases remaining between them. Germline CDR1 is MNHNY and CDR2 is SVGAGI (reference sequence). CDR3 coding DNA: TGTGCCAGCAAGGGGATAGGGGACTACGAGCAGTACTTC. Protein product: CASKGIGDYEQYF.

This clonotype showed up just a few times. V gene TRBV6-6 combines with J gene TRBJ2-7; weak D call: TRBD1 (6 bases). The CDR3 is 13 residues long. Germline loops: CDR1 MNHNY, CDR2 SVGAGI (reference sequence). Trimming shortened V by 8 bases and J by 3 bases, and 14 bases separated the two germline ends. As DNA, the CDR3 is TGTGCCAGCCTTTCCGGACAGCGCTACGAGCAGTACTTC. Encoded protein: CASLSGQRYEQYF.

This clonotype has only a few counts. J is TRBJ1-1 and V is TRBV19; the D gene is possibly TRBD1 (6 bases). Germline V gene sequence: CDR1 LNHDA, CDR2 SQIVND (reference sequence). Trimming took 6 bases from V and 8 from J, leaving 22 bases between them. The length of the CDR3 is 15 residues. The CDR3 here is CASSWSMGAQSEAFF. CDR3 in DNA: TGTGCCAGTAGCTGGAGTATGGGGGCCCAATCCGAAGCTTTCTTT.

This clonotype was picked up a small number of times. The rearrangement joins TRBV4-3 to TRBJ2-3, with D maybe TRBD2 (7 bases). The V gene's germline CDR1 is LGHNA and CDR2 YSLEER. This CDR3 spans 15 amino acids. V lost 0 bases and J 4 bases, leaving 11 bases between the germline ends. The CDR3 bases are TGCGCCAGCAGCCAAGACGGGGGGCCCTCAGATACGCAGTATTTT. Amino acid sequence: CASSQDGGPSDTQYF.

The chain links TRBV29-1 to TRBJ1-2, with D possibly TRBD1 on 6 matching bases. The germline V and J ends were trimmed by 2 bases and 5 bases, with 12 bases remaining between them. The CDR3 sequence is 13 residues long. Germline V lookup: CDR1 SQVTM, CDR2 ANQGSEA. DNA for the CDR3: TGCAGCGTTGAAAAGGGGGGTTTGTATGGCTACACCTTC. Amino acid sequence: CSVEKGGLYGYTF.

In this sample, this clonotype turned up a few times. The rearrangement links TRBV20-1 to TRBJ1-4, with D perhaps TRBD1 (6 bases). CDR3 length: 13 amino acids. Trimming cost V 3 bases and J 7 bases, with 12 bases left between them. CDR1 and CDR2 (germline): DFQATT, SNEGSKA (reference sequence). CDR3 loop: CSARTGLGEKLFF. CDR3 DNA: TGCAGTGCTAGGACAGGCCTGGGTGAAAAACTGTTTTTT.

This chain uses TRBV7-2 with TRBJ2-3; 11 bases align to TRBD2. From germline, CDR1 is SGHTA and CDR2 FQGNSA. J gave up 6 bases and V 5 bases, and 10 bases lay outside the gene matches. The CDR3 contains 16 residues. CDR3 loop: CASSLSSGGPGDTQYF. CDR3 DNA sequence: TGTGCCAGCAGCCTTTCTAGCGGGGGGCCAGGGGATACGCAGTATTTT.

V usage is TRBV3-1 and J usage is TRBJ2-5; no definite D call. V lost 10 bases to trimming and J lost 0 bases, with 12 bases between them. This CDR3 has 13 amino acids. Germline V gene sequence: CDR1 LGHDT, CDR2 YNNKEL (reference sequence). The CDR3 is CATGLEYQETQYF. The CDR3 DNA reads TGTGCCACGGGCCTTGAGTACCAAGAGACCCAGTACTTC.

The V call is TRBV27, the J call TRBJ2-7; no firm D call. CDR3 length equals 14 residues. CDR1 and CDR2 (germline): MNHEY, SMNVEV (reference sequence). Trimming took 0 bases from V and 2 from J, leaving 8 bases between them. In DNA, the CDR3 is TGTGCCAGCAGTTTATCGGCCAGCACCTACGAGCAGTACGTC. Protein: CASSLSASTYEQYV.

This clonotype showed up just a few times. The chain combines TRBV14 with TRBJ2-7; D ambiguous. CDR1 is SGHDN, CDR2 FVKESK, per germline. V was trimmed by 5 bases and J by 1 base, leaving 12 bases between them. CDR3 size: 14 residues. CDR3 in amino acids: CASSLRTDSYEQYF. The DNA for the CDR3 is TGTGCCAGCAGCTTAAGGACGGATTCCTACGAGCAGTACTTC.

This clonotype has more than one count but fewer than ten. The rearrangement joins TRBV5-6 to TRBJ2-2, with TRBD1 identical over 7 bases. V was pared by 0 bases and J by 4 bases, with 9 bases of the junction left unmatched. CDR3 length: 17 amino acids. Germline lookup yields CDR1 SGHDT and CDR2 YYEEEE. The DNA of the CDR3 is TGTGCCAGCAGCTTGGTCGGCACAGGGGCTGGCACCGGGGAGCTGTTTTTT. It specifies CASSLVGTGAGTGELFF.

The rearrangement joins TRBV11-2 to TRBJ2-3; 14 bases map to TRBD2. V trimming: 4 bases; J trimming: 5 bases; junction bases outside the gene matches: 5. CDR3 length: 16 amino acids. Germline CDR1 reads SGHAT; CDR2 reads FQNNGV. CDR3 protein: CASSWTSGGPQDTQYF. CDR3 DNA: TGTGCCAGCAGCTGGACTAGCGGGGGGCCTCAAGATACGCAGTATTTT.

On this clonotype: One end of the junction is discordant with germline, which a read error may explain. The chain uses TRBV29-1 and TRBJ1-1; D perhaps matches TRBD1 (5 bases). Per the germline V gene, CDR1 is SQVTM and CDR2 is ANQGSEA. The CDR3 has 13 residues. CDR3 nucleotide sequence: TGCAGCCTAAGCGGGGCGCTGAAAACTGAAGCTTTCTTT. It yields the protein CSLSGALKTEAFF.

CDR3 DNA sequence: TGTGCCAGCAGCTTGGGAGGGGCTGGGTTCTACGAGCAGTACTTC. Its protein is CASSLGGAGFYEQYF. The chain uses TRBV5-6 and TRBJ2-7, with D possibly called TRBD1 or TRBD2 (5 bases each). CDR3 length: 15 residues. The germline V and J ends were trimmed by 0 bases and 3 bases, with 13 bases remaining between them. Germline CDR1 reads SGHDT; CDR2 reads YYEEEE.

The chain links TRBV4-1 to TRBJ1-1; 7 bases fit TRBD1. Germline-derived CDR1 and CDR2 are MGHRA and YSYEKL. After removal of 0 bases from V and 1 base from J, the junction contained 14 bases not matched to a gene. The CDR3 loop spans 19 amino acids. Here the CDR3 reads CASSQDRREGAWRNTEAFF. The DNA for the CDR3 is TGCGCCAGCAGCCAAGATCGGCGGGAGGGGGCATGGAGGAACACTGAAGCTTTCTTT.

The CDR3 here is CSASRQGTPEAFF. The CDR3 DNA reads TGCAGTGCTAGCAGGCAGGGGACCCCTGAAGCTTTCTTT. The gene calls are TRBV20-1 and TRBJ1-1; a weak D match, TRBD1 (6 bases). Per germline, CDR1 DFQATT and CDR2 SNEGSKA (reference sequence). This CDR3 comprises 13 residues. Trimming removed 3 bases at V and 6 bases at J, with 14 bases between.